The 6 T cell receptor beta chains in this list originate from one sample, sequenced in a study of T cell responses to AZD1222 COVID-19 vaccine. Sequencing used immunoSEQ multiplex PCR; TCRdb keeps in-frame clones, though not all of them. The sample table sets out around 150,000 clones. Material for sequencing was peripheral blood. All receptors derive from an adult in good health.

The chain joins TRBV7-6 to TRBJ2-6, with TRBD2 matching over 11 bases. V was pared by 6 bases and J by 2 bases, with 3 bases of the junction left unmatched. There are 16 residues in the CDR3. The germline V gene encodes CDR1 SGHVS and CDR2 FNYEAQ. The CDR3 is CASSLAGGAGANVLTF. Written as DNA, the CDR3 is TGTGCCAGCAGTCTAGCGGGGGGCGCTGGGGCCAACGTCCTGACTTTC.

The J gene is TRBJ1-2, the V gene TRBV7-9, with 11 nucleotides matching TRBD1. This CDR3 is 18 amino acids long. Trimming at V came to 5 bases and at J to 4 bases, leaving 15 bases not matched to a gene. Germline CDR1 SEHNR, CDR2 FQNEAQ (reference sequence). DNA for the CDR3: TGTGCCAGCAGCAGTGGCGGGGACAGGGGGACCTCGCCCTATGGCTACACCTTC. It codes for CASSSGGDRGTSPYGYTF.

CDR3 nucleotide sequence: TGTGCCAGCAGCTTAGGTTGGGGGGAGACCCAGTACTTC. Its protein product is CASSLGWGETQYF. The chain couples TRBV5-6 to TRBJ2-5; either TRBD1 or TRBD2 may supply D (5 bases each). Germline CDR1 SGHDT, CDR2 YYEEEE. Trimming left V 2 bases short and J 5 bases short, with 10 bases between. This CDR3 is 13 amino acids long.

The genes are TRBV15 and TRBJ1-1, with no clear D. V was clipped by 0 bases and J by 1 base, with 6 bases between them. Germline-derived CDR1 and CDR2 are LNHNV and YYDKDF (reference sequence). The CDR3 spans 14 residues. This CDR3 reads CATSRESGNTEAFF. For the CDR3, the DNA is TGTGCCACCAGCAGAGAGTCCGGGAACACTGAAGCTTTCTTT.

The chain recombines TRBV14 with TRBJ1-1; D is unresolved. V was cut by 0 bases and J by 6 bases, with 11 bases left in between. This CDR3 contains 14 residues. Germline assignment: CDR1 SGHDN and CDR2 FVKESK. The CDR3 DNA follows: TGTGCCAGCAGCCAAGAGGGTCAGCGCGCTGAAGCTTTCTTT. Encoded protein: CASSQEGQRAEAFF.

CDR3 amino acids: CASSYSEEAAGNTIYF. CDR3 bases: TGTGCCAGCAGTTACTCGGAGGAAGCGGCAGGAAACACCATATATTTT. The V call is TRBV6-5, the J call TRBJ1-3, with D unresolved. Trimming removed 0 bases from V and 4 bases from J, with 13 bases in between. The V gene's germline CDR1 is MNHEY and CDR2 SVGAGI. The CDR3 consists of 16 residues.